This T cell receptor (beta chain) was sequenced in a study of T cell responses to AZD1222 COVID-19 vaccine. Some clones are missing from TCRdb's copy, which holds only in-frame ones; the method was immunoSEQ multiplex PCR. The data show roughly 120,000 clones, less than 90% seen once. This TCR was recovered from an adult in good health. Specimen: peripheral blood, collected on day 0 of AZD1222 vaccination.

For the CDR3, the DNA is TGTGCCAGCAGCTTGGGGGTTGGGAGCAATCAGCCCCAGCATTTT. Translation gives CASSLGVGSNQPQHF. The chain recombines TRBV7-9 with TRBJ1-5, with D perhaps matching TRBD1 (5 bases). Germline V gene data show CDR1 as SEHNR and CDR2 as FQNEAQ (reference sequence). The CDR3 is made up of 15 amino acids. Trimming took 3 bases from V and 1 from J, leaving 10 bases between them.